This T cell receptor beta chain was recorded in a study of blood T cell repertoires in COVID-19. Method: immunoSEQ multiplex PCR; TCRdb's copy keeps in-frame clones and lacks some. In the table there are 200,000 to 250,000 clones, approximately 86% of which are singletons. From germline, CDR1 is MNHEY and CDR2 SVGEGT. This CDR3 comprises 16 residues. V gave up 6 bases and J gave up 6 bases, with 23 bases separating them. The receptor comes from a woman aged 70-85 years with active or convalescent COVID-19. This chain uses TRBV6-2 or TRBV6-3 with TRBJ1-1; perhaps TRBD1 as D (5 bases). The sequenced material came from peripheral blood. The CDR3 DNA reads as TGTGCCAGCAGCCTGGCGGGAGAGGGGACGAGAGCTGAAGCTTTCTTT. Protein sequence: CASSLAGEGTRAEAFF.